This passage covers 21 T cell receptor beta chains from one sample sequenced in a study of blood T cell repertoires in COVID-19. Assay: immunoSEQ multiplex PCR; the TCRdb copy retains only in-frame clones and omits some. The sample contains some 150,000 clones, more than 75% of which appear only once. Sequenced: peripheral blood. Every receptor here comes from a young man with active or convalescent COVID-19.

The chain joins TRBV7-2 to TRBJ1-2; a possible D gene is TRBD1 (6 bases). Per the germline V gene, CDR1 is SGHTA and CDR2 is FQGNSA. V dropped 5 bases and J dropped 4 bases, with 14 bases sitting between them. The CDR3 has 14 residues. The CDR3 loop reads CASSAPGHSYGYTF. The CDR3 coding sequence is TGTGCCAGCAGCGCTCCGGGACACTCCTATGGCTACACCTTC.

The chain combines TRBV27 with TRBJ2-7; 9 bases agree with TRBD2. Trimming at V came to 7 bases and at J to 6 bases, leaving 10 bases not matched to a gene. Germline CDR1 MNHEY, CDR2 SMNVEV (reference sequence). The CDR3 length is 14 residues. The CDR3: CASNPSGEFGEQYF. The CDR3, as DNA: TGTGCCAGCAACCCTAGCGGGGAGTTCGGCGAGCAGTACTTC.

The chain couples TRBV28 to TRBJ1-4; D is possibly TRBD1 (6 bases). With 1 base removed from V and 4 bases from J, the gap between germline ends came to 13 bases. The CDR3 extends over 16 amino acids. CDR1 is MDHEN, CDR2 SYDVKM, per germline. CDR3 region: CASSLSEGGINEKLFF. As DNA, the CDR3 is TGTGCCAGCAGTTTATCGGAGGGGGGGATTAATGAAAAACTGTTTTTT.

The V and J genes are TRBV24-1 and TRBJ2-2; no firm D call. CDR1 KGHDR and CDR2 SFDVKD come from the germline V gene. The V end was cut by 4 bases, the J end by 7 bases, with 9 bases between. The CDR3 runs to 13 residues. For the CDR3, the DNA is TGTGCCACCAGTGACCTAGTTAGCGGGGAGCTGTTTTTT. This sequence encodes CATSDLVSGELFF.

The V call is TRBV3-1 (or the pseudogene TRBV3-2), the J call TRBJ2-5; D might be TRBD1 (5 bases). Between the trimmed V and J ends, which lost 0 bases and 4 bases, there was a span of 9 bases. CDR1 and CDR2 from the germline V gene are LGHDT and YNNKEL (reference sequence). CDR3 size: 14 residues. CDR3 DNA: TGTGCCAGCAGCCAAGATTTAGGGGTAGAGACCCAGTACTTC. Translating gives CASSQDLGVETQYF.

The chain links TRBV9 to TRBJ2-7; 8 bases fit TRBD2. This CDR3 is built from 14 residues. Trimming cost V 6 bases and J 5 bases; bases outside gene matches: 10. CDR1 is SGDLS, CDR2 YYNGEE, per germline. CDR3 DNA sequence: TGTGCCAGCAACCCGAGCGGGAGCCCCCACGAGCAGTACTTC. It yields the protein CASNPSGSPHEQYF.

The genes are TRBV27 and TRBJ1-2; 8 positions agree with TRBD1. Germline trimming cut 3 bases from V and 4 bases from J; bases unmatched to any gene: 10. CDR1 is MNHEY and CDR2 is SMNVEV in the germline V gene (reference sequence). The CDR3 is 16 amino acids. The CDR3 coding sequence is TGTGCCAGCAGTTTCGACAGGGGTGGACTCAGCTATGGCTACACCTTC. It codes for CASSFDRGGLSYGYTF.

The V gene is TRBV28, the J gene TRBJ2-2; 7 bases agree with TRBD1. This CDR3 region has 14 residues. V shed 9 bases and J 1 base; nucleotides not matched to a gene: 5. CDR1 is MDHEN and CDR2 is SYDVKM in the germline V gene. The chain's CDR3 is CASTGQLNTGELFF. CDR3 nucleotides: TGTGCCAGTACGGGACAGTTGAACACCGGGGAGCTGTTTTTT.

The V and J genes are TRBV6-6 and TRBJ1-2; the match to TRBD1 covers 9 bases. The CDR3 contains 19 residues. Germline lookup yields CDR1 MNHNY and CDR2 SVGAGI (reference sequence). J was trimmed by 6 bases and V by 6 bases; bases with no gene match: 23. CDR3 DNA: TGTGCCAGCAGCTACAGGTTCATGAGGACAGGGGACGGTAAAGATGGCTACACCTTC. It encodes CASSYRFMRTGDGKDGYTF.

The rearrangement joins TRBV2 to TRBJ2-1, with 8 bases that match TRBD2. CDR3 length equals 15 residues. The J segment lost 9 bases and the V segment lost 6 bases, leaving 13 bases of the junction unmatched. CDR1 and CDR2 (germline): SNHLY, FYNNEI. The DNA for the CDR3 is TGTGCCAGCAGCTCCGGGACTAGGGTTTTCAGTGAGCAGTTCTTC. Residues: CASSSGTRVFSEQFF.

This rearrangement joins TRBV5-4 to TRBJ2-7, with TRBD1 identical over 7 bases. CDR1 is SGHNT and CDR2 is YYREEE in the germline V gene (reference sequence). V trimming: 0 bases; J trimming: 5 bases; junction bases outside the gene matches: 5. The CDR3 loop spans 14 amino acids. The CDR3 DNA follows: TGTGCCAGCAGCTTGGACAGGGGCCCCCACGAGCAGTACTTC. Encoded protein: CASSLDRGPHEQYF.

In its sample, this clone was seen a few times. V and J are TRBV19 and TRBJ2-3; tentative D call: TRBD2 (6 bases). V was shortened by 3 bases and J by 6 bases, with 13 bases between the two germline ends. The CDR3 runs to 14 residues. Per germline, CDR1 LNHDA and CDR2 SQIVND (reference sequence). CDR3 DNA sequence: TGTGCCAGTAGTATCAGCGGGTCCCACGATACGCAGTATTTT. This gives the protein CASSISGSHDTQYF.

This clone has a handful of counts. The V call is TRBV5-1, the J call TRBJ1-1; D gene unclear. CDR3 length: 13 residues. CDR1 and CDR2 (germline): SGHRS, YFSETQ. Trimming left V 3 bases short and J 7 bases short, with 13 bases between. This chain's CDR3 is CASSSEAKSEAFF. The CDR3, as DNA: TGCGCCAGCAGCTCGGAGGCGAAGAGTGAAGCTTTCTTT.

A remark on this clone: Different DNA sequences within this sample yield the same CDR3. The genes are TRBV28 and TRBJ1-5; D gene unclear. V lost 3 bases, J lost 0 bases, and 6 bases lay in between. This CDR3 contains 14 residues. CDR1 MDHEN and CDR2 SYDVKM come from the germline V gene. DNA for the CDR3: TGTGCCAGCAGTTTCGCAGGTAGCAATCAGCCCCAGCATTTT. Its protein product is CASSFAGSNQPQHF.

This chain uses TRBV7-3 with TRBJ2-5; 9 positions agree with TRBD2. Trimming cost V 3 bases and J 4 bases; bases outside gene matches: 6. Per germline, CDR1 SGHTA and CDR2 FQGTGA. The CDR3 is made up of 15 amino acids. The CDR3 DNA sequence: TGTGCCAGCAGCTTGGCGGGAGGGCCGATAGAGACCCAGTACTTC. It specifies CASSLAGGPIETQYF.

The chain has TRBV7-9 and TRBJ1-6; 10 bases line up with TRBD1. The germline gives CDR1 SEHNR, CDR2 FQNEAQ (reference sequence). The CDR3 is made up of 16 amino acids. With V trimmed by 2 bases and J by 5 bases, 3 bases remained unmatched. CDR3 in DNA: TGTGCCAGCAGCTTACCGACAGGGGGCAATAATTCACCCCTCCACTTT. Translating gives CASSLPTGGNNSPLHF.

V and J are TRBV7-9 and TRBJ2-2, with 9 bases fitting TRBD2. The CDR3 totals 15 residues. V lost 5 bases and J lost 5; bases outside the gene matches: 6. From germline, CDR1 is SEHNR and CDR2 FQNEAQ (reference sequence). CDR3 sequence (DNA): TGTGCCAGCAGCCAACGGACTAGCGTAACCGGGGAGCTGTTTTTT. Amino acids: CASSQRTSVTGELFF.

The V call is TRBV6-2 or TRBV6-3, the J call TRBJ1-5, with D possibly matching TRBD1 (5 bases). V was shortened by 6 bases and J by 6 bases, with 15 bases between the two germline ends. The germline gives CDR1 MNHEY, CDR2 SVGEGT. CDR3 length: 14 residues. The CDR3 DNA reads TGTGCCAGCAGCCTCACCAGGGTGACTCAGCCCCAGCATTTT. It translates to CASSLTRVTQPQHF.

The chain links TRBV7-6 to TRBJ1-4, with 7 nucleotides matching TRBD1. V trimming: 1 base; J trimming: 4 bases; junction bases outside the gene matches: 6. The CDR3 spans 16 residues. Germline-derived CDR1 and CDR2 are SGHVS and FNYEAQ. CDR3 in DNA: TGTGCCAGCAGCTTAGTCGGGACAGACGTTAATGAAAAACTGTTTTTT. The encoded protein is CASSLVGTDVNEKLFF.

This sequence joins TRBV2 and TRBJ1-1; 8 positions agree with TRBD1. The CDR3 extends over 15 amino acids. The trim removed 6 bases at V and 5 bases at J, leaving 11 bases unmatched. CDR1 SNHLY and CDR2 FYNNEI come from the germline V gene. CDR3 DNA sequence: TGTGCCAGCAGCGGACAGGGACGATTGAGGACTGAAGCTTTCTTT. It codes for CASSGQGRLRTEAFF.

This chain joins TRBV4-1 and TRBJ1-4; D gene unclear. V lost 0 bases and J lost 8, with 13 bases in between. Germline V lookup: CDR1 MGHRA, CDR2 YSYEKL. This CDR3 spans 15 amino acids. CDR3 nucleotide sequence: TGCGCCAGCAGCCAAGAGTCTCGGAGCTGGGAAAAACTGTTTTTT. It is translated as CASSQESRSWEKLFF.